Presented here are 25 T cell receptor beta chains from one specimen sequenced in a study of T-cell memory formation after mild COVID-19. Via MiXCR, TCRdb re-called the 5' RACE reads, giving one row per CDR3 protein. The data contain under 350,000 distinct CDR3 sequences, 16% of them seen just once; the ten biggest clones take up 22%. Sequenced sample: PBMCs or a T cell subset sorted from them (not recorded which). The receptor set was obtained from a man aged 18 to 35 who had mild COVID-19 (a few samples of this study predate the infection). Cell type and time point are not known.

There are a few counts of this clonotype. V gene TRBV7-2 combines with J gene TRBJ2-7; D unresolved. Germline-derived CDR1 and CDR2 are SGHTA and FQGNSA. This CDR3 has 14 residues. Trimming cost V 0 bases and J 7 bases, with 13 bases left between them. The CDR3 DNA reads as TGTGCCAGCAGCTTAGCGGCGTCAGGTGGGGAGCAGTACTTC. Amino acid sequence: CASSLAASGGEQYF. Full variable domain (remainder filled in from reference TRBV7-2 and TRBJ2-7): GAGVSQSPSNKVTEKGKDVELRCDPISGHTALYWYRQSLGQGLEFLIYFQGNSAPDKSGLPSDRFSAERTGGSVSTLTIQRTQQEDSAVYLCASSLAASGGEQYFGPGTRLTVT.

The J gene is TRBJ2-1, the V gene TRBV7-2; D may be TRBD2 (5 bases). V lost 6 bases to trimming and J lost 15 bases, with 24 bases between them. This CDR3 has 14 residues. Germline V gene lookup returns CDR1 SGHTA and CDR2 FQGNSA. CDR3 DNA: TGTGCCAGCAGTCGAGGGCCAGTCGGGTACCGAGGGTTCTTC. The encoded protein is CASSRGPVGYRGFF.

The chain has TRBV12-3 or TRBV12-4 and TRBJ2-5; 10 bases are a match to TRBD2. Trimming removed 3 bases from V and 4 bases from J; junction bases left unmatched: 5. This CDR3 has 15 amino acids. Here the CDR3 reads CASSFGAGGAETQYF. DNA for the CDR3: TGTGCCAGCAGTTTCGGAGCGGGGGGGGCAGAGACCCAGTACTTC.

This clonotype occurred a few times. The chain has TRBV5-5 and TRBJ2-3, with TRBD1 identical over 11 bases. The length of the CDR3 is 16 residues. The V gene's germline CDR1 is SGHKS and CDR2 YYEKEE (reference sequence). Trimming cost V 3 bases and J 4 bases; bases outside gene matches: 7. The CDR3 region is CASSWWTGGFADTQYF. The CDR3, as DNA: TGTGCCAGCAGCTGGTGGACAGGGGGCTTTGCAGATACGCAGTATTTT.

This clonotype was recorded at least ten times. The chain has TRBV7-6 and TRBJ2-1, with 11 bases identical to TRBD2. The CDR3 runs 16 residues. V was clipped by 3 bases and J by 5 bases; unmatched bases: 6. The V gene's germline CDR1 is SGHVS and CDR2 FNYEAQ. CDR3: CASSFELAGDHNEQFF. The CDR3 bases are TGTGCCAGCAGCTTCGAACTAGCGGGGGACCACAATGAGCAGTTCTTC.

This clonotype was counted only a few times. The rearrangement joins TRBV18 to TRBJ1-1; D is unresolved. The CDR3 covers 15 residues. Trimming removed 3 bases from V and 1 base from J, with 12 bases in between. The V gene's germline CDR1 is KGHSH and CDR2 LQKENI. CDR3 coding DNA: TGTGCCAGCTCACCGACGGAGATGGGGAACACTGAAGCTTTCTTT. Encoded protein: CASSPTEMGNTEAFF.

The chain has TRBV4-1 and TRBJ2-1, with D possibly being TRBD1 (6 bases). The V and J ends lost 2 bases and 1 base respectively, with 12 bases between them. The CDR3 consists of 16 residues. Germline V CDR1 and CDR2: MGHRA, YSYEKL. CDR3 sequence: CASSQRAGDSYNEQFF. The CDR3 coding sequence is TGCGCCAGCAGCCAACGAGCAGGGGATTCCTACAATGAGCAGTTCTTC.

The CDR3 coding sequence is TGCGCCAGCAGCTGGGACAGCCAAGAGACCCAGTACTTC. It is translated as CASSWDSQETQYF. The rearrangement joins TRBV5-1 to TRBJ2-5; 7 bases are shared with TRBD1. V shed 3 bases, J shed 1 base, and the junction held 0 bases outside the gene matches. Germline lookup yields CDR1 SGHRS and CDR2 YFSETQ. The CDR3 sequence is 13 residues long.

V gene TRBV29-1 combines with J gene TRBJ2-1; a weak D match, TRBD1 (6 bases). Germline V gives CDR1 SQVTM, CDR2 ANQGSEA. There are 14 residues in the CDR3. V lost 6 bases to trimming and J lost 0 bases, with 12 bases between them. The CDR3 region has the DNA TGCAGCGTGCAGACAGGAGTCTCCTACAATGAGCAGTTCTTC. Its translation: CSVQTGVSYNEQFF.

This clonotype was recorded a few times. The CDR3 DNA reads as TGTGCCAGCAGCCCCGAGGGAAGGGGGTGGGGAAAACTGTTTTTT. This encodes CASSPEGRGWGKLFF. The chain couples TRBV7-7 to TRBJ1-4, with D maybe TRBD1 (6 bases). The CDR3 sequence is 15 residues long. Germline CDR1 reads SSHAT; CDR2 reads FNYEAQ (reference sequence). Trimming took 5 bases from V and 10 from J, leaving 20 bases between them.

Here the CDR3 reads CASSQDYRENEKLFF. CDR3 in DNA: TGCGCCAGCAGCCAAGATTACAGAGAGAATGAAAAACTGTTTTTT. The rearrangement links TRBV4-3 to TRBJ1-4, with D unclear. The CDR3 is made up of 15 amino acids. Per germline, CDR1 LGHNA and CDR2 YSLEER. V was clipped by 0 bases and J by 5 bases, with 10 bases between them.

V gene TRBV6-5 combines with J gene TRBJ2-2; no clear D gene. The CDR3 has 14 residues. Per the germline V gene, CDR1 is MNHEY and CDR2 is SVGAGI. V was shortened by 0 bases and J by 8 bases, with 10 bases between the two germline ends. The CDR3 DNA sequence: TGTGCCAGCAGTTACTCGACTTTCGGTGGGGAGCTGTTTTTT. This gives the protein CASSYSTFGGELFF.

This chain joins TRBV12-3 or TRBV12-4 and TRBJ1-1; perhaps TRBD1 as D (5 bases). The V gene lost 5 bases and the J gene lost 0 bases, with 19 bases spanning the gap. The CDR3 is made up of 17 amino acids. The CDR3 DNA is TGTGCCAGCAGTCCCCGGGACTGGGGCTCCATGAACACTGAAGCTTTCTTT. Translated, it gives CASSPRDWGSMNTEAFF.

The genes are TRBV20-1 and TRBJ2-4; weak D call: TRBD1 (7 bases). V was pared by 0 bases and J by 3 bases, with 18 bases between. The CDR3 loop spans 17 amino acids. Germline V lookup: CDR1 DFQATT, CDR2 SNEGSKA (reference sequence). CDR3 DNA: TGCAGTGCTAGAGATGGAGGGGGCCCGGGTTACAAAAACATTCAGTACTTC. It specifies CSARDGGGPGYKNIQYF.

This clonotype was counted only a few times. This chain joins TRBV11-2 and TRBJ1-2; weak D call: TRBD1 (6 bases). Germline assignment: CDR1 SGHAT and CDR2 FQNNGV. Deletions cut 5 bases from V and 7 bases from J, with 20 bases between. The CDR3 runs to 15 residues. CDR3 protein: CASSPRRGALSGYTF. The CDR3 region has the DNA TGTGCCAGCAGCCCAAGAAGGGGGGCGCTTTCTGGCTACACCTTC.

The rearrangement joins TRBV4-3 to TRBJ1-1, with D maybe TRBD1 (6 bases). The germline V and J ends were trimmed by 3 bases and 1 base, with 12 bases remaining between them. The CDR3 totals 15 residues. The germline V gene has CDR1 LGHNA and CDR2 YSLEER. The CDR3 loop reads CASSQQTGPNTEAFF. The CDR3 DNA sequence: TGCGCCAGCAGCCAGCAGACAGGCCCGAACACTGAAGCTTTCTTT.

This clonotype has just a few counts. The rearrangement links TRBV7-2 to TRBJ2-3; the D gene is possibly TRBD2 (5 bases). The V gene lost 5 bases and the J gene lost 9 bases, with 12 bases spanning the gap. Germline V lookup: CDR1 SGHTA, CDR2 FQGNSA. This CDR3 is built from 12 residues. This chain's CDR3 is CASSPSGTTQYF. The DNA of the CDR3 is TGTGCCAGCAGCCCAAGCGGAACGACGCAGTATTTT.

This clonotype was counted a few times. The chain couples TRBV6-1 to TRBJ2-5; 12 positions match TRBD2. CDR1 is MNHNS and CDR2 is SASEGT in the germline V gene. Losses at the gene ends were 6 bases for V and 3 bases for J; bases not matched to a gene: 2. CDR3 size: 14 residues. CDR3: CASRWTSGEETQYF. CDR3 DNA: TGTGCCAGCAGGTGGACTAGCGGGGAAGAGACCCAGTACTTC.

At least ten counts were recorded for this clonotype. The CDR3 region has the DNA TGTGCCACCAGCAGAGTGACAGGCATCACAGATACGCAGTATTTT. Protein product: CATSRVTGITDTQYF. The chain recombines TRBV15 with TRBJ2-3; D may be TRBD1 (6 bases). The V and J ends lost 1 base and 2 bases respectively, with 10 bases between them. Looked up from germline, CDR1 is LNHNV and CDR2 is YYDKDF (reference sequence). The CDR3 runs 15 residues.

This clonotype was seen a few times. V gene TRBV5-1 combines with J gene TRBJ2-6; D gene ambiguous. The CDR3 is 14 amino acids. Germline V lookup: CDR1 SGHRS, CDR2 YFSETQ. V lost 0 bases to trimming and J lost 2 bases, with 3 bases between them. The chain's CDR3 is CASSLAAGANVLTF. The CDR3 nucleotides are TGCGCCAGCAGCTTGGCGGCTGGGGCCAACGTCCTGACTTTC.

The CDR3 reads CASSLTGSHYNEQFF. CDR3 coding DNA: TGCGCCAGCAGCCTCACAGGGAGTCACTACAATGAGCAGTTCTTC. The rearrangement joins TRBV5-1 to TRBJ2-1, with D possibly being TRBD1 (6 bases). Germline V gives CDR1 SGHRS, CDR2 YFSETQ. This CDR3 contains 15 residues. V shed 4 bases and J shed 3 bases, with 14 bases lying between them.

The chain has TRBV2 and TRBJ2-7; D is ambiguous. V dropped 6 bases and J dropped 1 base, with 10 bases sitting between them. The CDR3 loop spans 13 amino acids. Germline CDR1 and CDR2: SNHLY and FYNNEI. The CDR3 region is CASSTPGSYEQYF. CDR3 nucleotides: TGTGCCAGCAGCACCCCGGGTTCCTACGAGCAGTACTTC.

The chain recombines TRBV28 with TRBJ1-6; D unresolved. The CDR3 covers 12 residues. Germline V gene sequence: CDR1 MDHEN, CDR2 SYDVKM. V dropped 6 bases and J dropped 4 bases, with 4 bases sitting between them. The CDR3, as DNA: TGTGCCAGCAGGGGGTATAATTCACCCCTCCACTTT. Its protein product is CASRGYNSPLHF. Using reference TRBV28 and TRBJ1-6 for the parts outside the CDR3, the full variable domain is DVKVTQSSRYLVKRTGEKVFLECVQDMDHENMFWYRQDPGLGLRLIYFSYDVKMKEKGDIPEGYSVSREKKERFSLILESASTNQTSMYLCASRGYNSPLHFGNGTRLTVT.

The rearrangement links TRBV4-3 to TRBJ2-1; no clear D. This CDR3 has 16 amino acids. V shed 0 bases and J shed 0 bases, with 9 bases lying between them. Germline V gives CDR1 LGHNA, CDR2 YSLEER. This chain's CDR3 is CASSQDRVSSYNEQFF. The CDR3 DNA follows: TGCGCCAGCAGCCAAGATCGGGTGAGCTCCTACAATGAGCAGTTCTTC.

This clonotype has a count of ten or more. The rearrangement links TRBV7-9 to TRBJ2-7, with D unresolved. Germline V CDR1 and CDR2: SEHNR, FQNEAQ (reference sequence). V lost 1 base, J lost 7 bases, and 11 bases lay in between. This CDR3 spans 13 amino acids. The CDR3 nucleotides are TGTGCCAGCAGCTTAGGGACGGCTCGGGAGCAGTACGTC. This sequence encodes CASSLGTAREQYV.